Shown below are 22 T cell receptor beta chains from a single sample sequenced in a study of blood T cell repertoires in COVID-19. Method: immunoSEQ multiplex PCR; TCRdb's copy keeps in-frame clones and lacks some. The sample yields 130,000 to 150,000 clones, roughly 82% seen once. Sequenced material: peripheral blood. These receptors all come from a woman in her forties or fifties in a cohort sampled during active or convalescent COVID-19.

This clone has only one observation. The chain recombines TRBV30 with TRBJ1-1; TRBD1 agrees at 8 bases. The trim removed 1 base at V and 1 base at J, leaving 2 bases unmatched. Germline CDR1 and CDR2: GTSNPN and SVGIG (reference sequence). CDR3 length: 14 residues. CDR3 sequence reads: CAWSAGQGNTEAFF. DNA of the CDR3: TGTGCCTGGAGTGCCGGACAGGGGAACACTGAAGCTTTCTTT.

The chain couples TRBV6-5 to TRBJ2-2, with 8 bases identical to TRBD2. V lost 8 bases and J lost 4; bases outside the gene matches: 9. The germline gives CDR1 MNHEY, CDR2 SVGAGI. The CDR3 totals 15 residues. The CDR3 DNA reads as TGTGCCAGCGGAGGAGCGGGGGCGGGCACCGGGGAGCTGTTTTTT. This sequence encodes CASGGAGAGTGELFF.

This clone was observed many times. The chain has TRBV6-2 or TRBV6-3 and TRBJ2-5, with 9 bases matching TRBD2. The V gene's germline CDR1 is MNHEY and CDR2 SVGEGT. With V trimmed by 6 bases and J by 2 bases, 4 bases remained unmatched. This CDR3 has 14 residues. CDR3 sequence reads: CASSRLAEQETQYF. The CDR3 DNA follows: TGTGCCAGCAGCCGACTAGCGGAGCAAGAGACCCAGTACTTC.

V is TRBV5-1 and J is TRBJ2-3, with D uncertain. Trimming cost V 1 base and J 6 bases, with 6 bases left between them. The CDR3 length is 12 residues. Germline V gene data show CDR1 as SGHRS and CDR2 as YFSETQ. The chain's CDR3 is CASSLSEDTQYF. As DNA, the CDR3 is TGCGCCAGCAGCTTGAGCGAGGATACGCAGTATTTT.

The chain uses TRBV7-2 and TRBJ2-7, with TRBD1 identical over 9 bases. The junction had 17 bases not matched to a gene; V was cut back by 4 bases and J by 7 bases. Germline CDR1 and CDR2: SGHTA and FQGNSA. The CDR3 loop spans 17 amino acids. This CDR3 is CASSSPRDRAGSGEQYF. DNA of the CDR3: TGTGCCAGCAGCTCACCCAGGGACAGGGCGGGTTCGGGTGAGCAGTACTTC.

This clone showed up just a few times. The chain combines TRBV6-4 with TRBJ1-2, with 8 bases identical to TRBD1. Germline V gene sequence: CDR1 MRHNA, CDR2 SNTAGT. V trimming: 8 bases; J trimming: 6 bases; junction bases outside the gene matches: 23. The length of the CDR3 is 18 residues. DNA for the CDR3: TGTGCCAGCCTGAATGCCCGACAGGGGCTAAAACAAGGGAATGGCTACACCTTC. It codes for CASLNARQGLKQGNGYTF.

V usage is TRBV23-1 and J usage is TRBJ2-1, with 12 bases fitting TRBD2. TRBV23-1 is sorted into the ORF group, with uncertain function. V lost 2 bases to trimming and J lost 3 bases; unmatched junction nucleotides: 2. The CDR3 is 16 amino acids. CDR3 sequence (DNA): TGCGCCAGCAGTCAAGCTAGCGGGGGGGACTACAATGAGCAGTTCTTC. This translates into CASSQASGGDYNEQFF.

The CDR3 DNA sequence: TGTGCCAGTAGTATAGGAGCTAGCGGGGGCCTCTCCTACAATGAGCAGTTCTTC. This gives the protein CASSIGASGGLSYNEQFF. V and J are TRBV19 and TRBJ2-1; 10 nucleotides match TRBD2. Trimming cost V 1 base and J 0 bases; bases outside gene matches: 6. CDR1 is LNHDA and CDR2 is SQIVND in the germline V gene (reference sequence). The CDR3 extends over 18 amino acids.

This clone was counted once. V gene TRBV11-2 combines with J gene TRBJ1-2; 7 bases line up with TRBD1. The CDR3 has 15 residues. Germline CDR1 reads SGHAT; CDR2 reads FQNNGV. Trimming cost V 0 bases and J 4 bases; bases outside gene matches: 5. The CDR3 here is CASSLEAGGTYGYTF. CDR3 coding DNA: TGTGCCAGCAGCTTAGAGGCAGGGGGGACCTATGGCTACACCTTC.

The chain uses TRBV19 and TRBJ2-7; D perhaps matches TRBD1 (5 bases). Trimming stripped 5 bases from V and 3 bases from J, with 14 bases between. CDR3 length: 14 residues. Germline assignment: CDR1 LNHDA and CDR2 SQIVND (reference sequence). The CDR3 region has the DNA TGTGCCAGTAGTGGCAGGGAATCGGTCTACGAGCAGTACTTC. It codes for CASSGRESVYEQYF. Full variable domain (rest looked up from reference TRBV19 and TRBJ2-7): DGGITQSPKYLFRKEGQNVTLSCEQNLNHDAMYWYRQDPGQGLRLIYYSQIVNDFQKGDIAEGYSVSREKKESFPLTVTSAQKNPTAFYLCASSGRESVYEQYFGPGTRLTVT.

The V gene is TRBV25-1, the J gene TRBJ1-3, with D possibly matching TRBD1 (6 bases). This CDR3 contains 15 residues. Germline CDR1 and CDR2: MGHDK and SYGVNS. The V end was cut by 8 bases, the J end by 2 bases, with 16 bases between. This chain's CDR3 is CASAWRGGPGNTIYF. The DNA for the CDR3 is TGTGCCAGCGCCTGGAGGGGGGGGCCTGGAAACACCATATATTTT.

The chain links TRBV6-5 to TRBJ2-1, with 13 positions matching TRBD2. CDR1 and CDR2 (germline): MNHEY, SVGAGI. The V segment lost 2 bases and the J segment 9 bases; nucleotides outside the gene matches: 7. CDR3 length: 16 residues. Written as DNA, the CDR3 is TGTGCCAGCAGTTACACCAGGACTAGCGGGGGTCGTGAGCAGTTCTTC. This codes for CASSYTRTSGGREQFF.

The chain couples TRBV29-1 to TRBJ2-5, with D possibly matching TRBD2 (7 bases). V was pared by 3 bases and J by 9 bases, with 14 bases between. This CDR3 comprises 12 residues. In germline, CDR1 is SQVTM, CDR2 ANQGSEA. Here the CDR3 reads CSVEASGQPQYF. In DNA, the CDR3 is TGCAGCGTTGAGGCTAGCGGACAGCCCCAGTACTTC.

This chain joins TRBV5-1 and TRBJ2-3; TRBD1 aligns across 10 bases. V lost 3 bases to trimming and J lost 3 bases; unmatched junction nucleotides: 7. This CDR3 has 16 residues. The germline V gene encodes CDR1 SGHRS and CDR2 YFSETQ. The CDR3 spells CASSSRTGGGTDTQYF. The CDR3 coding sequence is TGCGCCAGCAGCTCCCGGACAGGGGGAGGTACAGATACGCAGTATTTT. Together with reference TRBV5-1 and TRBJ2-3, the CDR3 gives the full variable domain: KAGVTQTPRYLIKTRGQQVTLSCSPISGHRSVSWYQQTPGQGLQFLFEYFSETQRNKGNFPGRFSGRQFSNSRSEMNVSTLELGDSALYLCASSSRTGGGTDTQYFGPGTRLTVL.

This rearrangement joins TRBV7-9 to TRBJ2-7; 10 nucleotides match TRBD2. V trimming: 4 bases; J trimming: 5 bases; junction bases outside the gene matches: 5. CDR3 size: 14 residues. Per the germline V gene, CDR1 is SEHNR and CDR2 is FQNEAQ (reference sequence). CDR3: CASSSSGGMNEQYF. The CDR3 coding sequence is TGTGCCAGCAGCTCTAGCGGGGGAATGAACGAGCAGTACTTC.

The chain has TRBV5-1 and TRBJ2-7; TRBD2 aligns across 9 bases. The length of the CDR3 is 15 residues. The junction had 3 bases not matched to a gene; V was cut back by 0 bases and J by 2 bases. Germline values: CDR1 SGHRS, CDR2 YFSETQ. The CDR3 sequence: CASSLEASGAYEQYF. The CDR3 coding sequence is TGCGCCAGCAGCTTGGAGGCTAGCGGGGCCTACGAGCAGTACTTC.

CDR3: CASSMLPPSRGNQPQHF. DNA of the CDR3: TGTGCCAGTAGTATGCTCCCTCCGTCCAGGGGAAATCAGCCCCAGCATTTT. The rearrangement joins TRBV19 to TRBJ1-5, with D perhaps TRBD1 (6 bases). The germline gives CDR1 LNHDA, CDR2 SQIVND (reference sequence). V was cut by 3 bases and J by 4 bases, with 19 bases left in between. This CDR3 is 17 amino acids long. Filled out from reference TRBV19 and TRBJ1-5, the complete variable domain reads DGGITQSPKYLFRKEGQNVTLSCEQNLNHDAMYWYRQDPGQGLRLIYYSQIVNDFQKGDIAEGYSVSREKKESFPLTVTSAQKNPTAFYLCASSMLPPSRGNQPQHFGDGTRLSIL.

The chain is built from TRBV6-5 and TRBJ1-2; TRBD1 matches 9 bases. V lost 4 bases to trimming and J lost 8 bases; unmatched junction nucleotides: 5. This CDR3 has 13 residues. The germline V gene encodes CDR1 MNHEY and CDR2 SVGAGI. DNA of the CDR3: TGTGCCAGCAGTTTAACCGGGACAGGGGGCTACACCTTC. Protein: CASSLTGTGGYTF.

The CDR3 region has the DNA TGTGCCAGTAGTATTATTTGGACTGTTACTCCCAATCAGCCCCAGCATTTT. Its protein product is CASSIIWTVTPNQPQHF. V and J are TRBV19 and TRBJ1-5; D unclear. This CDR3 spans 17 amino acids. V shed 3 bases and J shed 3 bases, with 18 bases lying between them. CDR1 and CDR2 from the germline V gene are LNHDA and SQIVND (reference sequence).

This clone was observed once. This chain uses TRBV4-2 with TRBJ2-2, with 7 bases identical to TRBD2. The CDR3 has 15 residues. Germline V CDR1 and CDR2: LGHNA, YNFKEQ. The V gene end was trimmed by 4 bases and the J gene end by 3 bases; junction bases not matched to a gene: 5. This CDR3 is CASSPRDYDTGELFF. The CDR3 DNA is TGTGCCAGCAGCCCCCGGGACTACGACACCGGGGAGCTGTTTTTT.

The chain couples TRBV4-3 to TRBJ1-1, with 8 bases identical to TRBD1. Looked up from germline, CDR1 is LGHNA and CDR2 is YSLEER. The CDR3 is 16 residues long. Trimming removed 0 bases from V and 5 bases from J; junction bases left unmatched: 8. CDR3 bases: TGCGCCAGCAGCCAAGATTCGCGGCAGGGGGCGACTGAAGCTTTCTTT. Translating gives CASSQDSRQGATEAFF.

CDR3 DNA sequence: TGTGCCAGCAGCTTAGGGACAGGGTATGAAGCTTTCTTT. Translating it yields CASSLGTGYEAFF. The chain employs TRBV7-3 and TRBJ1-1, with 9 bases aligning to TRBD1. J gave up 7 bases and V 2 bases, and 2 bases lay outside the gene matches. The CDR3 loop spans 13 amino acids. Germline V CDR1 and CDR2: SGHTA, FQGTGA.